Shown below are 32 T cell receptor beta chains from a single sample sequenced in a study of early T cells in non-severe SARS-CoV-2 infection. TCRdb reprocessed the 5' RACE reads via MiXCR and lists one record per CDR3 protein. The data hold roughly 40,000 distinct CDR3 sequences, with 12% observed a single time. Material: whole blood. The receptors were sampled from an adult who was a healthcare worker with PCR-confirmed SARS-CoV-2 infection or an uninfected control (not recorded which).

This clonotype was counted at least ten times. The chain links TRBV29-1 to TRBJ1-2; 7 positions match TRBD1. The CDR3 runs 13 residues. Germline V gene sequence: CDR1 SQVTM, CDR2 ANQGSEA. V dropped 1 base and J dropped 8; count of bases not matched to a gene: 7. The DNA of the CDR3 is TGCAGCGTTGAAGGGACAGGACCTGAGGGCTACACCTTC. Translating gives CSVEGTGPEGYTF.

This clonotype was counted ten times or more. The gene calls are TRBV4-2 and TRBJ1-5, with D unresolved. This CDR3 is built from 15 residues. Germline CDR1 LGHNA, CDR2 YNFKEQ. V shed 0 bases and J shed 0 bases, with 6 bases lying between them. For the CDR3, the DNA is TGTGCCAGCAGCCAAGAATGGGGTAGCAATCAGCCCCAGCATTTT. Protein product: CASSQEWGSNQPQHF.

The sample holds a few counts of this clonotype. The CDR3 DNA reads as TGTGCCAGCAGTTCGGGACTAGCGGGGCCCGGGGAGCTGTTTTTT. Protein: CASSSGLAGPGELFF. This chain joins TRBV12-3 or TRBV12-4 and TRBJ2-2; 13 nucleotides match TRBD2. The J segment lost 6 bases and the V segment lost 4 bases, leaving 2 bases of the junction unmatched. The CDR3 is 15 amino acids.

This chain connects TRBV9 to TRBJ2-1; D may be TRBD1 or TRBD2 (5 bases each). The CDR3 totals 13 residues. With 3 bases removed from V and 7 bases from J, the gap between germline ends came to 11 bases. Germline values: CDR1 SGDLS, CDR2 YYNGEE. CDR3 amino acids: CASSENWGNEQFF. The CDR3 DNA reads as TGTGCCAGCAGCGAGAATTGGGGGAATGAGCAGTTCTTC.

This clonotype showed up many times. The junction and the germline gene differ at one end; a read error may be behind it. The V and J genes are TRBV7-7 and TRBJ2-1, with TRBD2 as a possible D gene (5 bases). This CDR3 is 13 amino acids long. Germline V gene lookup returns CDR1 SSHAT and CDR2 FNYEAQ (reference sequence). The CDR3 here is CASSRGRHNEQFF. In DNA, the CDR3 is TGTGCTAGCAGTCGCGGGCGGCACAATGAGCAGTTCTTC.

The CDR3 DNA reads TGTGCCAGCAGCTTAGGGGGAGTGAATAAAGAGACCCAGTACTTC. Translation: CASSLGGVNKETQYF. The J gene is TRBJ2-5, the V gene TRBV7-2; D may be TRBD2 (5 bases). CDR3 length: 15 amino acids. With 1 base removed from V and 3 bases from J, the gap between germline ends came to 12 bases. Germline V gene lookup returns CDR1 SGHTA and CDR2 FQGNSA.

This clonotype was recorded many times. The rearrangement uses TRBV19 and TRBJ1-2; TRBD1 is a possible D gene (5 bases). V lost 11 bases to trimming and J lost 12 bases, with 19 bases between them. The CDR3 is 11 residues long. Germline values: CDR1 LNHDA, CDR2 SQIVND (reference sequence). The CDR3 spells CAGSSGALDTF. CDR3 bases: TGTGCCGGATCCTCTGGGGCCCTGGACACCTTC.

The sample holds many counts of this clonotype. This chain links TRBV7-3 with TRBJ1-1; D uncertain. V lost 2 bases and J 2 bases, leaving 6 bases between the germline ends. CDR1 SGHTA and CDR2 FQGTGA come from the germline V gene. The CDR3 loop spans 13 amino acids. CDR3 in DNA: TGTGCCAGCAGCTTATGGGAAAACACTGAAGCTTTCTTT. Translation gives CASSLWENTEAFF.

The chain uses TRBV7-6 and TRBJ1-6, with 7 bases matching TRBD1. Per the germline V gene, CDR1 is SGHVS and CDR2 is FNYEAQ. CDR3 length: 13 residues. The CDR3 region is CAYRDSQNSPLHF. The CDR3 DNA sequence: TGTGCGTACCGGGACAGTCAGAATTCACCCCTCCACTTT.

This clonotype was counted ten times or more. Written as DNA, the CDR3 is TGTGCCAGCAGTGGGTTACAAGAGACCCAGTACTTC. Its translation is CASSGLQETQYF. This chain connects TRBV2 to TRBJ2-5; D remains ambiguous. Trimming cost V 4 bases and J 2 bases, with 5 bases left between them. Germline V gives CDR1 SNHLY, CDR2 FYNNEI. This CDR3 has 12 amino acids.

This clonotype was found a few times. This sequence joins TRBV28 and TRBJ1-1; D possibly corresponds to TRBD1 (5 bases). CDR3 length: 11 residues. Between the trimmed V and J ends, which lost 11 bases and 3 bases, there was a span of 10 bases. CDR1 and CDR2 from the germline V gene are MDHEN and SYDVKM. In DNA, the CDR3 is TGTGCCTTGGGGGGGGACACTGAAGCTTTCTTT. It codes for CALGGDTEAFF.

This chain links TRBV6-5 with TRBJ2-5; TRBD2 agrees at 9 bases. Germline V CDR1 and CDR2: MNHEY, SVGAGI. The CDR3 length is 15 residues. V shed 2 bases, J shed 4 bases, and the junction held 5 bases outside the gene matches. The CDR3 is CASSYGLAGLETQYF. CDR3 coding DNA: TGTGCCAGCAGTTACGGCCTAGCGGGACTAGAGACCCAGTACTTC.

This clonotype was counted at least ten times. This chain uses TRBV7-2 with TRBJ1-1; TRBD1 matches at 7 bases. CDR1 and CDR2 (germline): SGHTA, FQGNSA. V shed 1 base and J 5 bases; nucleotides not matched to a gene: 4. The CDR3 has 14 amino acids. In nucleotides, the CDR3 is TGTGCCAGCAGCTTAGAGGGGGCGCTTACTGAAGCTTTCTTT. Translating gives CASSLEGALTEAFF. The full variable domain, in which reference TRBV7-2 and TRBJ1-1 provide the parts outside the CDR3, is GAGVSQSPSNKVTEKGKDVELRCDPISGHTALYWYRQSLGQGLEFLIYFQGNSAPDKSGLPSDRFSAERTGGSVSTLTIQRTQQEDSAVYLCASSLEGALTEAFFGQGTRLTVV.

The V and J genes are TRBV29-1 and TRBJ2-7; D is unresolved. Trimming left V 5 bases short and J 0 bases short, with 2 bases between. Germline CDR1 reads SQVTM; CDR2 reads ANQGSEA. The CDR3 has 10 amino acids. CDR3 bases: TGCAGCGTTCTCTCCTACGAGCAGTACTTC. Protein product: CSVLSYEQYF.

This clonotype was counted a few times. This rearrangement joins TRBV7-9 to TRBJ2-3; D assignment may be TRBD1 or TRBD2 (5 bases each). This CDR3 contains 13 residues. Trimming pared 5 bases from V and 6 bases from J, leaving 12 bases between. Germline-derived CDR1 and CDR2 are SEHNR and FQNEAQ (reference sequence). This CDR3 is CASSKDGADTQYF. CDR3 in DNA: TGTGCCAGCAGCAAGGACGGGGCGGATACGCAGTATTTT.

This clonotype was recorded at least ten times. J is TRBJ2-1 and V is TRBV20-1; a possible D gene is TRBD1 (5 bases). Germline V gene lookup returns CDR1 DFQATT and CDR2 SNEGSKA (reference sequence). CDR3 size: 12 residues. V lost 4 bases and J lost 4, with 8 bases in between. CDR3 residues: CSATTVYNEQFF. As DNA, the CDR3 is TGCAGTGCTACGACAGTATACAATGAGCAGTTCTTC.

This clonotype was seen only a few times. This rearrangement joins TRBV6-2 or TRBV6-3 to TRBJ2-2, with unresolved D. The CDR3 sequence is 14 residues long. V was trimmed by 5 bases and J by 3 bases, leaving 10 bases between them. Germline CDR1 MNHEY, CDR2 SVGEGT. CDR3 in amino acids: CASSLSGDTGELFF. In DNA, the CDR3 is TGTGCCAGCAGTCTATCTGGGGACACCGGGGAGCTGTTTTTT.

V and J are TRBV20-1 and TRBJ2-1; D gene uncertain. CDR1 is DFQATT and CDR2 is SNEGSKA in the germline V gene (reference sequence). The CDR3 extends over 10 amino acids. Trimming cost V 3 bases and J 4 bases, with 1 base left between them. CDR3 in amino acids: CSARYNEQFF. CDR3 DNA sequence: TGCAGTGCTAGGTACAATGAGCAGTTCTTC.

This clonotype was seen repeatedly, ten times or more. The chain links TRBV28 to TRBJ1-2; 11 bases line up with TRBD1. CDR1 and CDR2 from the germline V gene are MDHEN and SYDVKM. Trimming at V came to 2 bases and at J to 8 bases, leaving 7 bases not matched to a gene. This CDR3 contains 15 residues. This CDR3 reads CASSLDGQGALGYTF. CDR3 nucleotide sequence: TGTGCCAGCAGTTTAGACGGACAGGGGGCACTCGGCTACACCTTC.

There are many counts of this clonotype. The chain has TRBV4-3 and TRBJ2-1, with D unresolved. This CDR3 has 15 residues. V lost 4 bases to trimming and J lost 5 bases, with 15 bases between them. Germline-derived CDR1 and CDR2 are LGHNA and YSLEER. The CDR3 here is CASSPRRTGHNEQFF. The CDR3 coding sequence is TGCGCCAGCAGCCCGCGGAGAACGGGCCACAATGAGCAGTTCTTC.

The V gene is TRBV6-5, the J gene TRBJ1-6; 7 positions match TRBD1. The junction had 6 bases not matched to a gene; V was cut back by 2 bases and J by 8 bases. The CDR3 is made up of 15 amino acids. Per germline, CDR1 MNHEY and CDR2 SVGAGI. CDR3 loop: CASSYRGQGDSPLHF. For the CDR3, the DNA is TGTGCCAGCAGTTACCGGGGGCAGGGGGATTCACCCCTCCACTTT.

This clonotype was observed a few times. The rearrangement links TRBV2 to TRBJ2-7; tentatively, D is TRBD1 (6 bases). V was pared by 4 bases and J by 6 bases, with 10 bases between. The germline V gene has CDR1 SNHLY and CDR2 FYNNEI. The CDR3 sequence is 12 residues long. CDR3 amino acids: CASSGQALEQYF. The CDR3 DNA reads as TGTGCCAGCAGTGGACAGGCTCTCGAGCAGTACTTC.

The rearrangement links TRBV6-6 to TRBJ2-1; 12 nucleotides agree with TRBD2. Looked up from germline, CDR1 is MNHNY and CDR2 is SVGAGI (reference sequence). This CDR3 spans 17 amino acids. V lost 5 bases and J lost 0; bases outside the gene matches: 5. In DNA, the CDR3 is TGTGCCAGCAGTCTCACTAGCGGGAGGTTCTCCTACAATGAGCAGTTCTTC. Translating gives CASSLTSGRFSYNEQFF.

This sequence joins TRBV29-1 and TRBJ2-1; D is perhaps TRBD2 (5 bases). V was trimmed by 7 bases and J by 7 bases, leaving 11 bases between them. CDR3 length equals 11 residues. Germline V gene data show CDR1 as SQVTM and CDR2 as ANQGSEA. The CDR3: CSAGVSNEQFF. The CDR3 DNA reads as TGCAGCGCCGGGGTTAGTAATGAGCAGTTCTTC.

This clonotype was seen many times. The chain combines TRBV2 with TRBJ2-3, with 7 bases fitting TRBD2. Unmatched junction bases numbered 12, after V lost 8 bases and J lost 4 bases. Germline CDR1 reads SNHLY; CDR2 reads FYNNEI. The CDR3 sequence is 15 residues long. CDR3 nucleotide sequence: TGTGCCAGCGCCAAAAATCCCCGGGAGGCAGATACGCAGTATTTT. Translation gives CASAKNPREADTQYF. The full variable domain, completed using reference TRBV2 and TRBJ2-3, is EPEVTQTPSHQVTQMGQEVILRCVPISNHLYFYWYRQILGQKVEFLVSFYNNEISEKSEIFDDQFSVERPDGSNFTLKIRSTKLEDSAMYFCASAKNPREADTQYFGPGTRLTVL.

This clonotype was counted ten times or more. The gene calls are TRBV11-2 and TRBJ2-1; D gene unclear. Germline lookup yields CDR1 SGHAT and CDR2 FQNNGV. V shed 2 bases and J shed 8 bases, with 10 bases lying between them. This CDR3 has 13 amino acids. The CDR3 DNA reads as TGTGCCAGCAGCTTAAAGTTAAGGTATGAGCAGTTCTTC. Translating gives CASSLKLRYEQFF.

V gene TRBV6-6 combines with J gene TRBJ1-1; unclear D gene. Trimming took off 2 bases at V and 0 bases at J, with 10 bases between the two ends. This CDR3 has 15 residues. The germline CDR1 and CDR2 sequences are MNHNY and SVGAGI (reference sequence). The CDR3 protein is CASSYEESLNTEAFF. CDR3 in DNA: TGTGCCAGCAGTTACGAGGAATCTCTGAACACTGAAGCTTTCTTT.

At least ten counts were recorded for this clonotype. V is TRBV4-1 and J is TRBJ2-1, with 7 bases identical to TRBD1. Trimming removed 1 base from V and 1 base from J; junction bases left unmatched: 7. The CDR3 totals 17 residues. Germline CDR1 is MGHRA and CDR2 is YSYEKL. The CDR3 bases are TGCGCCAGCAGCCAAGGAGTAGCAGGGGGATCCTACAATGAGCAGTTCTTC. Amino acids: CASSQGVAGGSYNEQFF.

This clonotype was observed at least ten times. The J gene is TRBJ1-1, the V gene TRBV7-9; D gene unclear. Germline assignment: CDR1 SEHNR and CDR2 FQNEAQ (reference sequence). Trimming shortened V by 10 bases and J by 0 bases, and 12 bases separated the two germline ends. The CDR3 consists of 13 residues. The CDR3 spells CATSAVLNTEAFF. The CDR3 nucleotides are TGTGCCACCTCAGCGGTCCTGAACACTGAAGCTTTCTTT. The entire variable domain, with the rest obtained from reference TRBV7-9 and TRBJ1-1, is as follows: DTGVSQNPRHKITKRGQNVTFRCDPISEHNRLYWYRQTLGQGPEFLTYFQNEAQLEKSRLLSDRFSAERPKGSFSTLEIQRTEQGDSAMYLCATSAVLNTEAFFGQGTRLTVV.

For this clonotype: It may be a read error: a sequence one base away is much more abundant. The V call is TRBV7-6, the J call TRBJ1-1, with D tentatively TRBD1 (6 bases). Germline CDR1 SGHVS, CDR2 FNYEAQ. CDR3 length: 14 residues. V was cut by 7 bases and J by 1 base, with 13 bases left in between. The chain's CDR3 is CASNSGHGNTEAFF. The CDR3 DNA reads as TGTGCCAGCAACTCGGGACACGGGAACACTGAAGCTTTCTTT.

In this sample, this clonotype turned up a few times. CDR3 nucleotides: TGCAGTGCTTCCGGTAGGAGTACCAATCAGCCCCAGCATTTT. This translates into CSASGRSTNQPQHF. The genes are TRBV20-1 and TRBJ1-5; D uncertain. This CDR3 has 14 residues. Germline CDR1 and CDR2: DFQATT and SNEGSKA (reference sequence). The V end lost 5 bases, the J end lost 3 bases, and 14 bases lay between the germline ends.

This clonotype was seen repeatedly, ten times or more. The rearrangement links TRBV4-2 to TRBJ1-5; 10 bases are shared with TRBD1. Losses at the gene ends were 3 bases for V and 5 bases for J; bases not matched to a gene: 4. This CDR3 is built from 15 residues. Germline CDR1 reads LGHNA; CDR2 reads YNFKEQ. The CDR3 nucleotides are TGTGCCAGCAGCCAGACAGGGGGCAATCATCAGCCCCAGCATTTT. It specifies CASSQTGGNHQPQHF.